This T cell receptor beta chain was sequenced for a study of shared clonotypes between healthy human individuals. Note on this clone: Its antigen is unknown. The sample carries other DNA sequences with the same CDR3.

Every unsorted PBMC PCR replicate was loaded with 250 to 300 ng DNA, roughly 32,000 T cell genomes. With ten immunoSEQ deep assay plates, unsorted PBMC DNA underwent sequencing. Method: immunoSEQ multiplex PCR; TCRdb's copy keeps in-frame clones and lacks some. Altogether about 470,000 clones are present, about four fifths being singletons, with the ten largest covering over 10%. In germline, CDR1 is SGHNT, CDR2 YENEEA. This CDR3 has 13 amino acids. V dropped 5 bases and J dropped 5 bases, with 10 bases sitting between them. Study results and caveats: Clonotype sharing across donors was expected to vary with sequencing depth.

This chain uses TRBV11-3 with TRBJ2-1, with D unclear. The source material was PBMCs. This TCR was sampled from a woman between 40 and 50 years old in good health. Some clones in this sample may be carry-over from other donors' samples. Written as DNA, the CDR3 is TGTGCCAGCAGCCTCGCACCGAACAATGAGCAGTTCTTC. Residues: CASSLAPNNEQFF. The full variable domain, completed using reference TRBV11-3 and TRBJ2-1, is EAGVVQSPRYKIIEKKQPVAFWCNPISGHNTLYWYLQNLGQGPELLIRYENEEAVDDSQLPKDRFSAERLKGVDSTLKIQPAELGDSAVYLCASSLAPNNEQFFGPGTRLTVL.